These 7 T cell receptor beta chains came from one sample sequenced in a study of control samples from healthy donors and cancer patients. TCRdb's table, derived via immunoSEQ multiplex PCR, lists solely in-frame clones and lacks some. The table lists about 250,000 clones, almost 85% of them singletons, with roughly 13% in the top ten. The sequenced sample consisted of PBMCs. All receptors come from an older woman with lung cancer.

The rearrangement uses TRBV15 and TRBJ1-2, with a tentative D call TRBD1 (5 bases). In germline, CDR1 is LNHNV, CDR2 YYDKDF (reference sequence). Trimming cost V 1 base and J 6 bases, with 15 bases left between them. The CDR3 contains 15 residues. CDR3: CATSRGPTGLDGYTF. CDR3 in DNA: TGTGCCACCAGCAGAGGTCCCACGGGGCTGGATGGCTACACCTTC.

The chain joins TRBV13 to TRBJ2-2, with a possible D match to TRBD1 (6 bases). The germline V and J ends were trimmed by 5 bases and 2 bases, with 12 bases remaining between them. The V gene's germline CDR1 is PRHDT and CDR2 FYEKMQ (reference sequence). The CDR3 is made up of 15 amino acids. The DNA for the CDR3 is TGTGCCAGCAGCAGCAGGGGCTATAACACCGGGGAGCTGTTTTTT. Encoded protein: CASSSRGYNTGELFF.

The J gene is TRBJ2-2, the V gene TRBV9; D gene ambiguous. Germline lookup yields CDR1 SGDLS and CDR2 YYNGEE. Trimming left V 0 bases short and J 0 bases short, with 6 bases between. This CDR3 is built from 15 residues. In nucleotides, the CDR3 is TGTGCCAGCAGCGTAGCCCTCTCGAACACCGGGGAGCTGTTTTTT. It is translated as CASSVALSNTGELFF.

The table lists this clone with a few counts. The chain carries TRBV5-5 and TRBJ1-1, with D possibly TRBD1 on 5 matching bases. V shed 5 bases and J shed 5 bases, with 19 bases lying between them. Germline V lookup: CDR1 SGHKS, CDR2 YYEKEE (reference sequence). CDR3 length equals 15 residues. This chain's CDR3 is CASSSQIGAGTEAFF. For the CDR3, the DNA is TGTGCCAGCAGTTCGCAGATTGGGGCAGGGACTGAAGCTTTCTTT. Full variable domain (missing parts from reference TRBV5-5 and TRBJ1-1): DAGVTQSPTHLIKTRGQQVTLRCSPISGHKSVSWYQQVLGQGPQFIFQYYEKEERGRGNFPDRFSARQFPNYSSELNVNALLLGDSALYLCASSSQIGAGTEAFFGQGTRLTVV.

The genes are TRBV5-4 and TRBJ2-3; TRBD2 matches at 7 bases. V was pared by 2 bases and J by 4 bases, with 16 bases of the junction left unmatched. The CDR3 length is 18 residues. From germline, CDR1 is SGHNT and CDR2 YYREEE (reference sequence). The CDR3, as DNA: TGTGCCAGCAGCTTCGGGGGGAACAGCGGACTTACCCCAGATACGCAGTATTTT. This encodes CASSFGGNSGLTPDTQYF.

The chain carries TRBV2 and TRBJ1-6; 12 bases line up with TRBD1. CDR3 length: 15 amino acids. Per germline, CDR1 SNHLY and CDR2 FYNNEI. With 7 bases clipped from V and 8 bases from J, the junction kept 6 bases outside the gene matches. The CDR3 protein is CASTGTGGSDSPLHF. CDR3 sequence (DNA): TGTGCCAGCACGGGGACAGGGGGCTCGGATTCACCCCTCCACTTT. Using reference TRBV2 and TRBJ1-6 for the parts outside the CDR3, the full variable domain is EPEVTQTPSHQVTQMGQEVILRCVPISNHLYFYWYRQILGQKVEFLVSFYNNEISEKSEIFDDQFSVERPDGSNFTLKIRSTKLEDSAMYFCASTGTGGSDSPLHFGNGTRLTVT.

The chain employs TRBV21-1 and TRBJ1-5; TRBD1 was called by the table and not checked on the DNA. TRBV21-1 is reported as a pseudogene. CDR3 length: 16 amino acids. The CDR3 here is CASSRGTPDKHQPQHF. The CDR3 DNA reads TGTGCCAGCAGCAGAGGGACACCCGACAAGCATCAGCCCCAGCATTTT.